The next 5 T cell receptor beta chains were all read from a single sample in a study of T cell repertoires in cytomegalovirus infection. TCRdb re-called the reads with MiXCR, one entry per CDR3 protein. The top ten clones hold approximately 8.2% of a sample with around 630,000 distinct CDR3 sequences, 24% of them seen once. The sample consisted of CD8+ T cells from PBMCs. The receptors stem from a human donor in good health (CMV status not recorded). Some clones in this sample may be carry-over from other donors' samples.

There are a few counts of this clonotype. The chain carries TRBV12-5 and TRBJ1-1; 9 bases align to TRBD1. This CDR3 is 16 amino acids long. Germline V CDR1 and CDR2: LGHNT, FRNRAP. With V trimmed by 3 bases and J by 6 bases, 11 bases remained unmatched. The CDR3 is CASGFSTDRGNAEAFF. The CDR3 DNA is TGTGCTAGTGGTTTCTCTACGGACAGGGGTAACGCTGAAGCTTTCTTT.

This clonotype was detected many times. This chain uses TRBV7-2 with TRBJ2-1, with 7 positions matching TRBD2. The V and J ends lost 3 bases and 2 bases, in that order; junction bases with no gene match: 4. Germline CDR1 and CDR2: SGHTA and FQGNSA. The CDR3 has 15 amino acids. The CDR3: CASSLRLAPYNEQFF. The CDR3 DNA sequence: TGTGCCAGCAGCTTGCGACTAGCTCCCTACAATGAGCAGTTCTTC. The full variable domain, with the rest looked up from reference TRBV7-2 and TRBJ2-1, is GAGVSQSPSNKVTEKGKDVELRCDPISGHTALYWYRQSLGQGLEFLIYFQGNSAPDKSGLPSDRFSAERTGGSVSTLTIQRTQQEDSAVYLCASSLRLAPYNEQFFGPGTRLTVL.

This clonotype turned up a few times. DNA for the CDR3: TGTGCCAGCAGTTTATTGGCCCCGGGACTACCCAGTTGGGAGACCCAGTACTTC. It encodes CASSLLAPGLPSWETQYF. The genes are TRBV12-3 or TRBV12-4 and TRBJ2-5, with 7 positions matching TRBD2. The CDR3 is made up of 18 amino acids. V shed 2 bases, J shed 5 bases, and the junction held 17 bases outside the gene matches.

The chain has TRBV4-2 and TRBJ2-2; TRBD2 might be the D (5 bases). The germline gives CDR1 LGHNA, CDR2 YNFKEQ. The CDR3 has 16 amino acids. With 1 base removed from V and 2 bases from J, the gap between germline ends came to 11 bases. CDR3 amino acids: CASSQALRGNTGELFF. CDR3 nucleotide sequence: TGTGCCAGCAGCCAAGCATTACGGGGAAACACCGGGGAGCTGTTTTTT.

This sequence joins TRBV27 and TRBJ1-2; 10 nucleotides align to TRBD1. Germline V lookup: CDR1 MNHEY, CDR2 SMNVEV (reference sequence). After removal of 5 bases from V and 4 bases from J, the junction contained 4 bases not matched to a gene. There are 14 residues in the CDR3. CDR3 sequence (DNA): TGTGCCAGCAGTGTCGGGACAGGGGCCTATGGCTACACCTTC. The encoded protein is CASSVGTGAYGYTF.